This T cell receptor (beta chain) was identified in a study of cytomegalovirus exposure and HLA in healthy donors. 13 Jbeta primers and 60 Vbeta primers were used for the PCR. Repertoires were generated with immunoSEQ multiplex PCR, while TCRdb's copy carries only in-frame clones and drops some. The repertoire holds 150,000 to 200,000 clones, with approximately 80% as singletons. Germline V CDR1 and CDR2: MDHEN, SYDVKM. The CDR3 contains 13 residues. V dropped 8 bases and J dropped 3 bases, with 13 bases sitting between them. The sequenced sample consisted of PBMCs. The sequence came from a female donor in good health and CMV-seronegative. V is TRBV28 and J is TRBJ1-1; tentatively, D is TRBD1 (6 bases). DNA for the CDR3: TGTGCCAGCTCGGCGGGGGGGCACACTGAAGCTTTCTTT. The encoded protein is CASSAGGHTEAFF.